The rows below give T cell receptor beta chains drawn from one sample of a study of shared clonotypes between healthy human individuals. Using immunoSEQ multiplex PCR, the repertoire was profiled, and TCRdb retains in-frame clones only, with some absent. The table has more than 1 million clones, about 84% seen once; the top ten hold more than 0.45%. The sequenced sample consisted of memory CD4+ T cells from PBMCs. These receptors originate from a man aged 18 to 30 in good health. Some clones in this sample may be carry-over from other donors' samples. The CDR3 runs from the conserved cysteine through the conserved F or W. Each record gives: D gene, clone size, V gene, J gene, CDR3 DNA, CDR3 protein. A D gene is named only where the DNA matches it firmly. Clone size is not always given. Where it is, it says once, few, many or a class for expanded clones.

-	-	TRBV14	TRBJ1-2	TGTGCCAGCAGCCAAGGGGAGCTCTATGGCTACACCTTC	CASSQGELYGYTF
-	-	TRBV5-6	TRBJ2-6	TGTGCCAGCAGCCTATTGACAGGTCTGAAGGGGGCCAACGTCCTGACTTTC	CASSLLTGLKGANVLTF
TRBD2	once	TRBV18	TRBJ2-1	TGTGCCAGCTCACCAGGGGGGGGTTCCTACAATGAGCAGTTCTTC	CASSPGGGSYNEQFF
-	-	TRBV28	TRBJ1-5	TGTGCCAGCAGTTTAGGAGTCCGACTCCAGCATTTT	CASSLGVRLQHF
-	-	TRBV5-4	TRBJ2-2	TGTGCCAGCAGCCGCGGAGTCGCCGGGGAGCTGTTTTTT	CASSRGVAGELFF
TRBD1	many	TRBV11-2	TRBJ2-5	TGTGCCAGCAGCCCGGCCCCCAGGGGGTCTAAAGAGACCCAGTACTTC	CASSPAPRGSKETQYF
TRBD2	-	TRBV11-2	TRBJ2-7	TGTGCCAGCAGCTTATGGCGGGAGAAGTCCGAGCAGTACTTC	CASSLWREKSEQYF
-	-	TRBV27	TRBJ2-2	TGTGCCAGCAGTTTATCGTGGGACACCGGGGAGCTGTTTTTT	CASSLSWDTGELFF
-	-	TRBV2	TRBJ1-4	TGTGCCAGCAGTGATGGGGAGGGTAAGGAAGAAAAACTGTTTTTT	CASSDGEGKEEKLFF
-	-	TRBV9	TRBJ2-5	TGTGCCAGCAACGGAGGGGGCACTCAGGGGGAGACCCAGTACTTC	CASNGGGTQGETQYF
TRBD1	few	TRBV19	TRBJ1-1	TGTGCCAGTAGTAGGGGGACAGCCTATGAAGCTTTCTTT	CASSRGTAYEAFF
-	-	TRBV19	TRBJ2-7	TGTGCCAGTAGTACGGAATACAGCTACGAGCAGTACTTC	CASSTEYSYEQYF
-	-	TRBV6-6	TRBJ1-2	TGTGCCAGCAGTTACTCGTCCACGTTGGGGTATGGCTACACCTTC	CASSYSSTLGYGYTF
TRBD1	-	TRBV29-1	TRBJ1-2	TGCAGCGCCGGGACAGATTTTAACTATGGCTACACCTTC	CSAGTDFNYGYTF
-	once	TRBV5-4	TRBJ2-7	TGTGCCAGCAGCTCGGGAGCGAGCTCCTACGAGCAGTACTTC	CASSSGASSYEQYF
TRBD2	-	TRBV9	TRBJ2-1	TGTGCCAGCAGCCTACCTAGCGGGAGCAATGAGCAGTTCTTC	CASSLPSGSNEQFF
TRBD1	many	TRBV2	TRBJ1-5	TGTGCCAGCAGTCGCGGACAGGCCGATCAGCCCCAGCATTTT	CASSRGQADQPQHF
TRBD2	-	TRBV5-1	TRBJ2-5	TGCGCCAGCAGCATGGTAGCGGGAGGTCAAGAGACCCAGTACTTC	CASSMVAGGQETQYF
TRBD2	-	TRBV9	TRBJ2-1	TGTGCCAGCAGCGCACTAGCGGGAGGGTACAATGAGCAGTTCTTC	CASSALAGGYNEQFF
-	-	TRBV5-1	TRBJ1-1	TGCGCCAGCAGCTTGGTAGGACACCTGAACACTGAAGCTTTCTTT	CASSLVGHLNTEAFF
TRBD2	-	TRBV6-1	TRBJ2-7	TGTGCCAGCAGTGAAGTAGGCGGGACTAGCGGGAGGGCCCCCTACGAGCAGTACTTC	CASSEVGGTSGRAPYEQYF
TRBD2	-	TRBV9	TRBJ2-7	TGTGCCAGCGGGAGGGGACTAGCGGGAGGTTACGAGCAGTACTTC	CASGRGLAGGYEQYF
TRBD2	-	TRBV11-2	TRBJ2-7	TGTGCCAGCAGCTTAGTAGGGACTAGCGGCCGCTACGAGCAGTACTTC	CASSLVGTSGRYEQYF
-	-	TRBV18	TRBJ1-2	TGTGCCAGCTCACCACCGATGGCGGCGGCCTCTAACTATGGCTACACCTTC	CASSPPMAAASNYGYTF
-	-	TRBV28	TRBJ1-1	TGTGCCAGCAGTTTACAGGGGCATAGGAGTGAAGCTTTCTTT	CASSLQGHRSEAFF
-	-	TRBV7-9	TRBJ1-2	TGTGCCAGCAGCCTATCCTCCCTCGACGGGAACACCTTC	CASSLSSLDGNTF
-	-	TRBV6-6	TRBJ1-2	TGTGCCAGCGCCTTGCGCGTGGATAGCTATGGCTACACCTTC	CASALRVDSYGYTF
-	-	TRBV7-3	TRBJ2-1	TGTGCCAGCCAAGGGACACAGGACAGCGAGCAGTTCTTC	CASQGTQDSEQFF
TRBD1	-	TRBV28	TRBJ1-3	TGTGCCAGCAGTTTGGTACAGGGGGCGATGGGAAACACCATATATTTT	CASSLVQGAMGNTIYF
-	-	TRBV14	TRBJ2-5	TGTGCCAGCAGCCGGGGCTCGGGGGAGACCCAGTACTTC	CASSRGSGETQYF
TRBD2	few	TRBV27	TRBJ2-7	TGTGCCAGCATTTGCGGGAGAGACCACGAGCAGTACTTC	CASICGRDHEQYF
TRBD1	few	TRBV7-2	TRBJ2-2	TGTGCCAGCAGCTTGGGGACAGGGATCGGGGAGCTGTTTTTT	CASSLGTGIGELFF
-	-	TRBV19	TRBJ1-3	TGTGCCAGTAGCGAAGGACAGTCTGGAAACACCATATATTTT	CASSEGQSGNTIYF
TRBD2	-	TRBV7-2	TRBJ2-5	TGTGCCAGCAGCTTAGGATTGTCTAGCGGAGAGACCCAGTACTTC	CASSLGLSSGETQYF
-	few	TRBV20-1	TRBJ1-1	TGCCAAACAGCACTGAACACTGAAGCTTTCTTT	CQTALNTEAFF
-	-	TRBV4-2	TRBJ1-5	TGTGCCAGCAGCCAAGGACAGGGCAATCAGCCCCAGCATTTT	CASSQGQGNQPQHF
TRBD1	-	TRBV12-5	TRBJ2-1	TGTGCTAGTGGCCACAGGGGAGAGCAGTTCTTC	CASGHRGEQFF
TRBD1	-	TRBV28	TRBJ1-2	TGTGCCAGCAGTCAGGACAGGGATCCGCGGGGTTATGGCTACACCTTC	CASSQDRDPRGYGYTF
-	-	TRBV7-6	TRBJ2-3	TGTGCCAGCAGCTTGGAAACTAGTATGATCCCAGATACGCAGTATTTT	CASSLETSMIPDTQYF
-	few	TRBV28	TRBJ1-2	TGTGCCAGCAGCAGCTTCGGGGGCTACACCTTC	CASSSFGGYTF
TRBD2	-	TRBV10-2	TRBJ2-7	TGCGCCAGCAAACTAGCGGACTACGAGCAGTACTTC	CASKLADYEQYF
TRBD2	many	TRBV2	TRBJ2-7	TGTGCCAGCAGTGATGGGACTAGCGGGAGGATCAACGAGCAGTACTTC	CASSDGTSGRINEQYF
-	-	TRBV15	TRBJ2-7	TGTGCCACCAGCCCAGTCGAGGGACGGCCAAGCTCCTACGAGCAGTACTTC	CATSPVEGRPSSYEQYF
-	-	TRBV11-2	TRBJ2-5	TGTGCCAGCAGCTTCGCCCAGTGGGCCACCCAAGAGACCCAGTACTTC	CASSFAQWATQETQYF
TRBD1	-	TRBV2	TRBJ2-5	TGTGCCAGCAGTGGGCGAGGACAGGTCCAAGAGACCCAGTACTTC	CASSGRGQVQETQYF